The 26 T cell receptor beta chains below come from one sample, sequenced in a study of cytomegalovirus exposure and HLA in healthy donors. Both 60 Vbeta primers and 13 Jbeta primers went into the PCR. Some clones are missing from TCRdb's copy, which holds only in-frame ones; the method was immunoSEQ multiplex PCR. The table records 150,000 or so clones, approximately 80% of them present only once. The sequencing input was PBMCs. The receptors come from a woman in her late teens or twenties in good health and CMV-seropositive.

Here the CDR3 DNA reads TGTGCCAGCAGTCCCGGACAGGGGGCCCTAAACACCATATATTTT. It codes for CASSPGQGALNTIYF. The genes are TRBV2 and TRBJ1-3; 11 positions match TRBD1. This CDR3 has 15 residues. Germline V gene lookup returns CDR1 SNHLY and CDR2 FYNNEI. The V segment lost 5 bases and the J segment 6 bases; nucleotides outside the gene matches: 6.

This chain links TRBV7-6 with TRBJ2-7; weak D call: TRBD2 (6 bases). Germline V gene lookup returns CDR1 SGHVS and CDR2 FNYEAQ. The CDR3 spans 14 residues. Trimming left V 3 bases short and J 9 bases short, with 18 bases between. CDR3 loop: CASSLEGQGRVQYF. DNA of the CDR3: TGTGCCAGCAGCTTGGAGGGGCAGGGAAGGGTGCAGTACTTC.

This clone was observed a handful of times. J is TRBJ1-3 and V is TRBV30; D ambiguous. The CDR3 is 12 residues long. Trimming stripped 4 bases from V and 4 bases from J, with 8 bases between. Germline V CDR1 and CDR2: GTSNPN, SVGIG (reference sequence). The CDR3, as DNA: TGTGCCTGGACCCCCCGGGGAAACACCATATATTTT. It encodes CAWTPRGNTIYF.

The chain's CDR3 is CASSPSRTGATYEQYF. Here the CDR3 DNA reads TGTGCCAGCAGTCCCTCGCGGACAGGGGCGACCTACGAGCAGTACTTC. The rearrangement uses TRBV27 and TRBJ2-7, with 9 bases that match TRBD1. Germline V gives CDR1 MNHEY, CDR2 SMNVEV (reference sequence). The CDR3 spans 16 residues. V was pared by 5 bases and J by 2 bases, with 10 bases of the junction left unmatched.

The gene calls are TRBV10-3 and TRBJ2-3; TRBD2 is a possible D gene (5 bases). The CDR3 extends over 14 amino acids. V shed 4 bases and J shed 0 bases, with 8 bases lying between them. Germline loops: CDR1 ENHRY, CDR2 SYGVKD. The CDR3 loop is CAISALASTDTQYF. The CDR3 region has the DNA TGTGCCATCAGTGCTCTAGCTAGCACAGATACGCAGTATTTT.

This clone is a singleton in its sample. The rearrangement uses TRBV6-5 and TRBJ2-7; tentatively, D is TRBD2 (5 bases). The V and J ends lost 0 bases and 4 bases respectively, with 10 bases between them. CDR1 MNHEY and CDR2 SVGAGI come from the germline V gene. CDR3 length: 14 residues. The CDR3 sequence: CASSYSMVAYEQYF. CDR3 nucleotides: TGTGCCAGCAGTTACTCGATGGTAGCGTACGAGCAGTACTTC.

This clone was counted between two and nine times. This rearrangement joins TRBV7-8 to TRBJ1-3; a weak D match, TRBD1 (6 bases). Germline V CDR1 and CDR2: SGHVS, FQNEAQ. Trimming took off 4 bases at V and 1 base at J, with 14 bases between the two ends. This CDR3 contains 16 residues. CDR3 amino acids: CASSSLDSLSGNTIYF. For the CDR3, the DNA is TGTGCCAGCAGCTCCTTGGACAGTCTGTCTGGAAACACCATATATTTT.

The chain joins TRBV6-1 to TRBJ2-2; no reliable D call. The CDR3 has 15 residues. Per germline, CDR1 MNHNS and CDR2 SASEGT. V was clipped by 5 bases and J by 5 bases, with 15 bases between them. CDR3 loop: CASSPEYWRTGELFF. The DNA of the CDR3 is TGTGCCAGCAGTCCCGAATACTGGAGAACCGGGGAGCTGTTTTTT.

This clone was seen just once. The V call is TRBV5-6, the J call TRBJ1-1; 9 bases fit TRBD1. The CDR3 runs 16 residues. Germline-derived CDR1 and CDR2 are SGHDT and YYEEEE. Losses at the gene ends were 5 bases for V and 4 bases for J; bases not matched to a gene: 12. CDR3 sequence reads: CASSPEPSTGGTEAFF. The CDR3 DNA reads TGTGCCAGCAGTCCCGAACCGTCGACAGGGGGCACTGAAGCTTTCTTT. Full variable domain (missing parts from reference TRBV5-6 and TRBJ1-1): DAGVTQSPTHLIKTRGQQVTLRCSPKSGHDTVSWYQQALGQGPQFIFQYYEEEERQRGNFPDRFSGHQFPNYSSELNVNALLLGDSALYLCASSPEPSTGGTEAFFGQGTRLTVV.

The V and J genes are TRBV7-3 and TRBJ2-1, with D perhaps TRBD1 (6 bases). This CDR3 has 16 residues. Germline CDR1 is SGHTA and CDR2 is FQGTGA. V shed 5 bases and J shed 7 bases, with 21 bases lying between them. The CDR3 is CASSLGQSTKDNEQFF. For the CDR3, the DNA is TGTGCCAGCAGCCTCGGACAGTCCACTAAGGATAATGAGCAGTTCTTC. The variable domain in full, completed from reference TRBV7-3 and TRBJ2-1, reads GAGVSQTPSNKVTEKGKYVELRCDPISGHTALYWYRQSLGQGPEFLIYFQGTGAADDSGLPNDRFFAVRPEGSVSTLKIQRTERGDSAVYLCASSLGQSTKDNEQFFGPGTRLTVL.

The chain combines TRBV13 with TRBJ2-7; 11 nucleotides agree with TRBD2. Losses at the gene ends were 0 bases for V and 3 bases for J; bases not matched to a gene: 1. There are 15 residues in the CDR3. Germline V gene sequence: CDR1 PRHDT, CDR2 FYEKMQ (reference sequence). The CDR3 DNA reads TGTGCCAGCAGCTTAGGGGGGACTAGCGGCTACGAGCAGTACTTC. Translated: CASSLGGTSGYEQYF. Using reference TRBV13 and TRBJ2-7 for the parts outside the CDR3, the full variable domain is AAGVIQSPRHLIKEKRETATLKCYPIPRHDTVYWYQQGPGQDPQFLISFYEKMQSDKGSIPDRFSAQQFSDYHSELNMSSLELGDSALYFCASSLGGTSGYEQYFGPGTRLTVT.

The gene calls are TRBV2 and TRBJ2-1, with 8 bases lining up with TRBD1. The junction had 4 bases not matched to a gene; V was cut back by 6 bases and J by 0 bases. Germline-derived CDR1 and CDR2 are SNHLY and FYNNEI. The CDR3 sequence is 15 residues long. Written as DNA, the CDR3 is TGTGCCAGCAGACTTACAGGGGGCTCCTACAATGAGCAGTTCTTC. Amino acid sequence: CASRLTGGSYNEQFF.

This CDR3 reads CAIEAGTGRLGEQFF. CDR3 sequence (DNA): TGTGCCATCGAGGCCGGGACAGGCCGACTGGGTGAGCAGTTCTTC. The chain combines TRBV6-6 with TRBJ2-1; 8 positions agree with TRBD1. The germline CDR1 and CDR2 sequences are MNHNY and SVGAGI (reference sequence). There are 15 residues in the CDR3. With 10 bases clipped from V and 9 bases from J, the junction kept 17 bases outside the gene matches.

The chain combines TRBV19 with TRBJ2-7; D is possibly TRBD1 (5 bases). Trimming stripped 4 bases from V and 4 bases from J, with 14 bases between. Germline lookup yields CDR1 LNHDA and CDR2 SQIVND (reference sequence). The CDR3 extends over 14 amino acids. The chain's CDR3 is CASSTGFLTYEQYF. Written as DNA, the CDR3 is TGTGCCAGTAGTACAGGGTTCCTTACATACGAGCAGTACTTC.

The genes are TRBV9 and TRBJ2-2, with a weak D call TRBD2 (6 bases). Trimming left V 2 bases short and J 5 bases short, with 7 bases between. CDR3 length: 13 residues. The V gene's germline CDR1 is SGDLS and CDR2 YYNGEE. The CDR3: CASSVGGTGELFF. The CDR3 bases are TGTGCCAGCAGCGTTGGAGGGACCGGGGAGCTGTTTTTT. The full variable domain, its missing parts supplied by reference TRBV9 and TRBJ2-2, is DSGVTQTPKHLITATGQRVTLRCSPRSGDLSVYWYQQSLDQGLQFLIQYYNGEERAKGNILERFSAQQFPDLHSELNLSSLELGDSALYFCASSVGGTGELFFGEGSRLTVL.

The rearrangement joins TRBV6-5 to TRBJ1-1; weak D call: TRBD1 (5 bases). Looked up from germline, CDR1 is MNHEY and CDR2 is SVGAGI. V was shortened by 8 bases and J by 4 bases, with 8 bases between the two germline ends. The CDR3 totals 11 residues. For the CDR3, the DNA is TGTGCCAGCCGGGGGGGCACTGAAGCTTTCTTT. Translated, it gives CASRGGTEAFF.

The chain uses TRBV2 and TRBJ1-1, with D possibly being TRBD1 (5 bases). The CDR3 is 13 amino acids. Trimming removed 8 bases from V and 6 bases from J, with 16 bases in between. Germline V gives CDR1 SNHLY, CDR2 FYNNEI. As DNA, the CDR3 is TGTGCCAGCGGCCGGGGGTGGTCGCCTGAAGCTTTCTTT. Translation gives CASGRGWSPEAFF. Looking up the rest from reference TRBV2 and TRBJ1-1 gives the full variable domain: EPEVTQTPSHQVTQMGQEVILRCVPISNHLYFYWYRQILGQKVEFLVSFYNNEISEKSEIFDDQFSVERPDGSNFTLKIRSTKLEDSAMYFCASGRGWSPEAFFGQGTRLTVV.

The rearrangement links TRBV6-5 to TRBJ1-5, with D uncertain. The CDR3 has 16 amino acids. The ends were cut back, 0 bases at V and 2 bases at J, with 11 bases in the middle. CDR1 MNHEY and CDR2 SVGAGI come from the germline V gene. CDR3 sequence (DNA): TGTGCCAGCAGTTACTCGACGGGTTCCGGCAATCAGCCCCAGCATTTT. Translation: CASSYSTGSGNQPQHF.

The V gene is TRBV7-2, the J gene TRBJ2-3; 8 positions agree with TRBD1. The CDR3 loop spans 13 amino acids. Germline V CDR1 and CDR2: SGHTA, FQGNSA. Unmatched junction bases numbered 7, after V lost 5 bases and J lost 9 bases. CDR3 amino acids: CASSPQGAGTQYF. The CDR3, as DNA: TGTGCCAGCAGCCCGCAGGGGGCGGGGACGCAGTATTTT.

The V gene is TRBV5-4, the J gene TRBJ2-3; 8 bases fit TRBD2. CDR3 length: 14 residues. CDR1 SGHNT and CDR2 YYREEE come from the germline V gene (reference sequence). With 4 bases clipped from V and 2 bases from J, the junction kept 3 bases outside the gene matches. The CDR3 sequence is CASSGTRNTDTQYF. CDR3 bases: TGTGCCAGCAGCGGGACTAGAAACACAGATACGCAGTATTTT.

The V call is TRBV5-6, the J call TRBJ2-5; no reliable D call. V lost 5 bases, J lost 0 bases, and 8 bases lay in between. The CDR3 has 13 amino acids. The V gene's germline CDR1 is SGHDT and CDR2 YYEEEE. The CDR3 DNA is TGTGCCAGCAGACGACAAAACCAAGAGACCCAGTACTTC. This codes for CASRRQNQETQYF.

The chain joins TRBV2 to TRBJ1-3; D remains unclear. Germline assignment: CDR1 SNHLY and CDR2 FYNNEI. The CDR3 contains 13 residues. Trimming cost V 11 bases and J 2 bases, with 13 bases left between them. The CDR3: CASGVAAGNTIYF. For the CDR3, the DNA is TGTGCCTCCGGGGTGGCTGCTGGAAACACCATATATTTT.

This clone was seen once. V is TRBV29-1 and J is TRBJ2-6; D is perhaps TRBD2 (5 bases). The V end lost 0 bases, the J end lost 4 bases, and 13 bases lay between the germline ends. This CDR3 contains 16 residues. Germline assignment: CDR1 SQVTM and CDR2 ANQGSEA. CDR3 loop: CSVEDREGLGANVLTF. The CDR3 DNA sequence: TGCAGCGTTGAAGATCGAGAGGGTTTGGGGGCCAACGTCCTGACTTTC.

This clone is a singleton in its sample. The rearrangement joins TRBV4-1 to TRBJ2-1, with TRBD1 matching 12 bases. This CDR3 region has 17 residues. Unmatched junction bases numbered 7, after V lost 0 bases and J lost 7 bases. CDR1 MGHRA and CDR2 YSYEKL come from the germline V gene. This chain's CDR3 is CASSQDPGTGGRNEQFF. The CDR3 DNA is TGCGCCAGCAGCCAAGACCCCGGGACAGGGGGCAGGAATGAGCAGTTCTTC.

This chain links TRBV20-1 with TRBJ1-5; D is possibly TRBD1 (6 bases). CDR1 is DFQATT and CDR2 is SNEGSKA in the germline V gene (reference sequence). This CDR3 comprises 11 residues. The CDR3 DNA follows: TGCAGCACAACAGGGAATCAGCCCCAGCATTTT. Protein sequence: CSTTGNQPQHF.

This clone was detected only once. This chain joins TRBV6-5 and TRBJ1-1; D is unclear. The germline V gene has CDR1 MNHEY and CDR2 SVGAGI. The CDR3 spans 14 residues. V dropped 0 bases and J dropped 1 base, with 6 bases sitting between them. The CDR3 coding sequence is TGTGCCAGCAGTTACTCGACACGGAACACTGAAGCTTTCTTT. Protein: CASSYSTRNTEAFF.